This record concerns one T cell receptor (beta chain) sequence. Its cognate antigen is unknown. The germline gene is not matched at one end of the junction; a read error may be the cause. The source of the sample is a study of persistence of HIV-infected CD4 T cells. Study-level results: CMV- and Gag-responding cells had lower TCRbeta richness than CD3/CD28-responding cells. Degenerate expanded CDR3beta sequences were enriched among CMV- and Gag-responding cells.

Cells were stimulated nonspecifically with anti-CD3/anti-CD28 magnetic beads. Sorting selected CD4+ T cells upregulating both CD40 ligand and CD69. Suppressive ART was started during chronic HIV-1 infection in these adults. Sequencing used immunoSEQ version 4 in survey mode. Assay: immunoSEQ multiplex PCR; the TCRdb copy retains only in-frame clones and omits some. The sample consists of 45,000 or so clones, about 85% of them appearing once. CDR1 is SSHAT, CDR2 FNYEAQ, per germline (reference sequence). This CDR3 comprises 15 residues. The gene calls are TRBV7-7 and TRBJ1-1; D unresolved. The clonotype originates from an adult woman with HIV who was CMV-seropositive. The source was CD4+ T cells sorted from PBMCs after approximately 20-hour stimulation, collected from a patient who received antiretroviral therapy. The CDR3 here is CASRLSGLRDTEAFF. The CDR3 DNA reads TGTGCTAGCAGGTTGTCCGGGCTGAGGGACACTGAAGCTTTCTTT.